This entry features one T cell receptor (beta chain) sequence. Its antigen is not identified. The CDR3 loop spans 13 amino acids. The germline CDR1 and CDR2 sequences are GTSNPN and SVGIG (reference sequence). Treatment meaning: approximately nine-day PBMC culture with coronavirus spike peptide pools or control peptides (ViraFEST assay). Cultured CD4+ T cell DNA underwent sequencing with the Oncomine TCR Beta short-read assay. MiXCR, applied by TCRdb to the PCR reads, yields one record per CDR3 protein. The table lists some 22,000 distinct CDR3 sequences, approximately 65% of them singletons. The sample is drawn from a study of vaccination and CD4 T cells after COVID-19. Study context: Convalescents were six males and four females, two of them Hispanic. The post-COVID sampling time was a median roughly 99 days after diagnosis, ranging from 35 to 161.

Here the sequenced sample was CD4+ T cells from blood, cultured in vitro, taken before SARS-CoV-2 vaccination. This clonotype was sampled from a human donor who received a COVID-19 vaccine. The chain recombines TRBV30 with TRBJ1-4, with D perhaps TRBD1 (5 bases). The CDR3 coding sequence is TGTGCAGGACACAGCGCAACTAATGAAAAACTGTTTTTT. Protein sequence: CAGHSATNEKLFF.